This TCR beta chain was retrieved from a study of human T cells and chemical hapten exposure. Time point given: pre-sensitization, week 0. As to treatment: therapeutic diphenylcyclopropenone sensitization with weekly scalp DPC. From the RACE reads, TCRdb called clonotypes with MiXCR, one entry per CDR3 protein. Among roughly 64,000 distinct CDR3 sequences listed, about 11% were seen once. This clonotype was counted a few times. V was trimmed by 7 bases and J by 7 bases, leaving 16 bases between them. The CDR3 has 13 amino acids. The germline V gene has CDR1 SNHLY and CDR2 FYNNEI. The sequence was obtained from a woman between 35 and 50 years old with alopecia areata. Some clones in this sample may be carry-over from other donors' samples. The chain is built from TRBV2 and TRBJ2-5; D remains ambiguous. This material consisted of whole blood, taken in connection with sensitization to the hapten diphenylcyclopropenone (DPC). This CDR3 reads CASNSKEGGTQYF. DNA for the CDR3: TGTGCCAGCAACTCGAAGGAAGGTGGGACCCAGTACTTC.